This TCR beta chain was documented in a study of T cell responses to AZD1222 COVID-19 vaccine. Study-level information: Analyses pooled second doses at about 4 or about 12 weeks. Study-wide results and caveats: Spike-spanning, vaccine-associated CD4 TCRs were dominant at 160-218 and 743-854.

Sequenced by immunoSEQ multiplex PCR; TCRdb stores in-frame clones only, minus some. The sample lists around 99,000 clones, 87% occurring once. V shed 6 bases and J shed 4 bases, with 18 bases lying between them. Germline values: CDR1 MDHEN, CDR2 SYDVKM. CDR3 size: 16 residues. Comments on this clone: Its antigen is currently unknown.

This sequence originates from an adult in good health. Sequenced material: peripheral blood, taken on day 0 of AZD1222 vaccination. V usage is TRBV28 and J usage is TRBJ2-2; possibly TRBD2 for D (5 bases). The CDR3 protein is CASRLETTSSTGELFF. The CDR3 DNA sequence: TGTGCCAGCAGGTTGGAGACTACCTCGAGCACCGGGGAGCTGTTTTTT. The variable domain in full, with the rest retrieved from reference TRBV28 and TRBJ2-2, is DVKVTQSSRYLVKRTGEKVFLECVQDMDHENMFWYRQDPGLGLRLIYFSYDVKMKEKGDIPEGYSVSREKKERFSLILESASTNQTSMYLCASRLETTSSTGELFFGEGSRLTVL.